This TCR beta chain originates from a study of early T cells in non-severe SARS-CoV-2 infection. This CDR3 has 16 residues. CDR1 is LGHNA and CDR2 is YNFKEQ in the germline V gene. Trimming at V came to 1 base and at J to 4 bases, leaving 6 bases not matched to a gene. Separate cDNA molecules each had unique molecular identifiers attached to them. MiXCR was run by TCRdb on the 5' RACE reads, yielding one entry per CDR3 protein. The sample shows about 60,000 distinct CDR3 sequences, roughly 5.5% of them seen only once. At least ten counts were recorded for this clonotype. Material: whole blood. The TCR was taken from an adult who was a healthcare worker with PCR-confirmed SARS-CoV-2 infection or an uninfected control (not recorded which). The chain combines TRBV4-2 with TRBJ1-4; 7 bases match TRBD1. The CDR3: CASSQVTGDSNEKLFF. The CDR3 nucleotides read TGTGCCAGCAGCCAAGTCACAGGGGATAGTAATGAAAAACTGTTTTTT.